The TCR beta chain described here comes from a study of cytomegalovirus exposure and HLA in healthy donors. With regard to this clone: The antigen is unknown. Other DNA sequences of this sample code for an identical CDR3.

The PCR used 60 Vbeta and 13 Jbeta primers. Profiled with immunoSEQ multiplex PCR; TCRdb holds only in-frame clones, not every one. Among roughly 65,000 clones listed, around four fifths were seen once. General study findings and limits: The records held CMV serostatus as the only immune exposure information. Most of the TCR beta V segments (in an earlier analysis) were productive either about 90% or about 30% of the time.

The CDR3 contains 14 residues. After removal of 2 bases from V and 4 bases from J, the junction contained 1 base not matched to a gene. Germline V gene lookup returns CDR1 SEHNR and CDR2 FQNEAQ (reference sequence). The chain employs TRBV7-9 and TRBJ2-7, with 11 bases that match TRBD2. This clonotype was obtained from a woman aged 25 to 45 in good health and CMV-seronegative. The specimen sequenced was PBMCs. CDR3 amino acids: CASSLTSGSYEQYF. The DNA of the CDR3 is TGTGCCAGCAGCTTAACTAGCGGGAGTTACGAGCAGTACTTC.